The T cell receptor beta chain under discussion was sequenced for a study of PD-L1 blockade in urothelial cancer. Here immunoSEQ multiplex PCR was the method, and the copy in TCRdb shows in-frame clones only, minus some. The data hold 15,000 to 20,000 clones, with about nine tenths observed a single time. In germline, CDR1 is MDHEN, CDR2 SYDVKM. J was trimmed by 8 bases and V by 5 bases; bases with no gene match: 9. This CDR3 has 15 amino acids. J is TRBJ2-1 and V is TRBV28; 10 bases fit TRBD2. The TCR sequence derives from a man aged 50 to 59 with urothelial cancer. Source: PBMCs, taken around atezolizumab (anti-PD-L1) treatment. In nucleotides, the CDR3 is TGTGCCAGCAGTCCGACCGGGACTAGCGTTTATGAGCAGTTCTTC. Encoded protein: CASSPTGTSVYEQFF.